This T cell receptor (beta chain) derives from a study of cytomegalovirus exposure and HLA in healthy donors. For the study at large: Unique TCRs numbering some 80 million, obtained from HLA-typed donors, made up an early data release. Overall study results and limits: Information on immune exposure was restricted to one variable (CMV serostatus). Within a later analysis, the majority of CMV-associated TCR beta chains appeared HLA-restricted. It was taken for granted in presence/absence analyses that sequencing depth across donors was roughly uniform.

Amplification used 60 Vbeta primers and 13 Jbeta primers. Some clones are missing from TCRdb's copy, which holds only in-frame ones; the method was immunoSEQ multiplex PCR. The data hold about 95,000 clones, with around four fifths observed a single time. Regarding this clone: The target antigen is unknown.

There are 15 residues in the CDR3. Trimming removed 6 bases from V and 0 bases from J, with 15 bases in between. Germline V CDR1 and CDR2: MNHEY, SVGAGI. This chain joins TRBV6-5 and TRBJ2-7; D perhaps matches TRBD1 (5 bases). Sample: PBMCs. The clonotype was recovered from a man aged 30-40 years in good health and CMV-seropositive. The CDR3 loop reads CASRLDSLSSYEQYF. The CDR3 coding sequence is TGTGCCAGCAGATTAGACAGTCTTAGCTCCTACGAGCAGTACTTC.